This section outlines one TCR beta chain sequence together with its context. Its cognate antigen is unknown. In germline, CDR1 is SGHDT, CDR2 YYEEEE. This CDR3 has 17 residues. V dropped 0 bases and J dropped 2; count of bases not matched to a gene: 7. This sample stems from a study of cytomegalovirus exposure and HLA in healthy donors. The wider study: Roughly 180 million T cells yielded 100 million or so unique TCR beta sequences in earlier analysis. Study observations and caveats: Previous analysis showed most TCR beta V segments were productive about 87% or about 30% of the time.

The primer mix had 60 Vbeta and 13 Jbeta primers. Sequencing was performed with immunoSEQ multiplex PCR; in TCRdb, only in-frame clones are kept and a portion is missing. The sample lists 75,000 to 100,000 clones, around 85% occurring once. The sequenced sample consisted of PBMCs. This sequence was found in a man in his forties in good health and CMV-seropositive. This chain uses TRBV5-6 with TRBJ2-3; 9 bases agree with TRBD2. In nucleotides, the CDR3 is TGTGCCAGCAGCTTGGCCCTAGCGGGGATATTCACAGATACGCAGTATTTT. Its translation is CASSLALAGIFTDTQYF.